This T cell receptor beta chain was identified in a study of blood T cells in healthy people across ages (dated by TCRdb to 2014 to 2015). The study in broad terms: In model experiments, template switching captured about one uniquely barcoded TCR beta cDNA molecule for every two T cells. To track age-related changes in TCR beta repertoire diversity, the study relied on deep sequencing normalized with unique cDNA molecular identifiers. The donors were divided into four age groups: young (average around 17 years), middle-aged (around 41), aged (roughly 60) and long-lived (about 79). Donors of different ages were randomly distributed across sequencing lanes to avoid experimental bias. The study analyzed two additional independent replicas of 1 million unique cDNA reads from the same blood draw for two donors, one aged 18 to 30 and one aged 80 or older. What the work shows at the level of the full study, not this receptor alone: Total diversity estimates from one million sequenced T cells were considered lower bounds and underestimates. Because the CMV infection status of the donors was unknown, age-related changes in expanded clonotypes may potentially have been confounded. Observed TCR beta diversity per million T cells fell roughly linearly with age, and a significant reduction was already apparent by age around 44. A strong correlation was found between observed TCR beta diversity and the percentage of naive T cells measured by flow cytometry. Since profiling was done on bulk unsorted PBMCs, naive and antigen-experienced compartments could not be conclusively compared. Compared with the aged group, the long-lived group had more naive CD4+ T cells, fewer expanded clones and increased TCR diversity, suggesting age selection.

Libraries came from 5' RACE. Sequencing relied on an Illumina HiSeq 2500. A second about 7 to 12 cycle PCR used a sample-barcoded 5' primer and a J-beta primer mix. A unique molecular identifier was introduced onto each TCR beta cDNA molecule by a template-switch 5' adaptor carrying 12 random nucleotides. At least 2.5 million CDR3-containing paired-end reads were obtained from each sample. All of the RNA was converted into first-strand cDNA using the Mint cDNA synthesis kit, with a TRBC-specific oligonucleotide serving as the primer. All cDNA was treated with uracil-DNA glycosylase and then went through a first 18-cycle PCR with the universal primers M1SS and BC2_uni_R. Turning to the authors' computational methods: For normalization, 1 million high-quality reads, each with a distinct molecular identifier, were randomly selected from each sample. Instead of being binned into consensus sequences, reads that shared molecular identifiers were thrown out. MiTCR, set to a Q25 quality threshold and the strictest error-elimination algorithm, was used for CDR3 identification, clonotype clustering and error correction. Lower-bound total TCR beta diversity was estimated with a nonparametric unseen species model using Euler transformation. TCRdb itself trimmed the public reads at Q25 with fastp, ran MiXCR and retained productive beta chains. Rows with one shared CDR3 protein collapse into an entry with the most common genes and DNA. In this record, the V and J calls reflect TCRdb's handling and not the investigators' own analysis. The sample table contains about 290,000 distinct CDR3 sequences; only one count was recorded for less than 30% of them. In total, the top ten clones hold around 29% of the sample.

Concerning this clonotype itself: Its binding antigen is unknown. The sample holds no much larger clone one base away, and base qualities are not on file.

Systemically healthy Caucasian individuals from Russia, roughly 40 in total and aged roughly 6 to 95 years, were included as donors. Ten milliliters of peripheral blood were drawn from each donor into EDTA-treated Vacutainer tubes. Ficoll-Paque density-gradient centrifugation was used to isolate PBMCs, with at least 6 million obtained per sample. Trizol reagent was used to extract total RNA from the PBMCs, yielding at least 5.5 micrograms per sample. For every donor, an aliquot of PBMCs went through flow cytometry to measure the percentages of naive CD45RAhigh/CD27high T cells. Sequenced material: blood. The source of this sequence is a woman aged 65 to 85 in good health.

The DNA sequence follows: TGTGCCAGCAGCTTCGGGCAGGTTCAGCGCGAGACCCAGTACTTC. Translated, it gives CASSFGQVQRETQYF. The rearranged chain carries TRBV11-2 and TRBJ2-5, with an unclear D gene assignment. The germline V gene yields SGHAT for CDR1 and FQNNGV for CDR2. The CDR3 goes from the cysteine to the phenylalanine over 15 residues. Only the CDR3 part of the read is kept: 45 bases, read in frame from the first base. V sheds 3 bases and J sheds 5 bases, leaving 16 bases between their ends.